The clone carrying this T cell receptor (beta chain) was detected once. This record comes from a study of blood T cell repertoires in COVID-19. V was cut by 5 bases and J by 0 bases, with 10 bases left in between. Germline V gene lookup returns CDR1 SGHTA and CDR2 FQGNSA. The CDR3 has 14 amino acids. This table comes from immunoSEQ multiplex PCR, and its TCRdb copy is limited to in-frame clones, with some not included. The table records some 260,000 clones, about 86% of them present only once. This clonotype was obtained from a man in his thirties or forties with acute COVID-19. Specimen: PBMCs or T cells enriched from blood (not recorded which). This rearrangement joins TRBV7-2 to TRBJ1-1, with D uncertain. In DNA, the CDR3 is TGTGCCAGCAGCCCCTTAAGCTTGAACACTGAAGCTTTCTTT. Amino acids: CASSPLSLNTEAFF.